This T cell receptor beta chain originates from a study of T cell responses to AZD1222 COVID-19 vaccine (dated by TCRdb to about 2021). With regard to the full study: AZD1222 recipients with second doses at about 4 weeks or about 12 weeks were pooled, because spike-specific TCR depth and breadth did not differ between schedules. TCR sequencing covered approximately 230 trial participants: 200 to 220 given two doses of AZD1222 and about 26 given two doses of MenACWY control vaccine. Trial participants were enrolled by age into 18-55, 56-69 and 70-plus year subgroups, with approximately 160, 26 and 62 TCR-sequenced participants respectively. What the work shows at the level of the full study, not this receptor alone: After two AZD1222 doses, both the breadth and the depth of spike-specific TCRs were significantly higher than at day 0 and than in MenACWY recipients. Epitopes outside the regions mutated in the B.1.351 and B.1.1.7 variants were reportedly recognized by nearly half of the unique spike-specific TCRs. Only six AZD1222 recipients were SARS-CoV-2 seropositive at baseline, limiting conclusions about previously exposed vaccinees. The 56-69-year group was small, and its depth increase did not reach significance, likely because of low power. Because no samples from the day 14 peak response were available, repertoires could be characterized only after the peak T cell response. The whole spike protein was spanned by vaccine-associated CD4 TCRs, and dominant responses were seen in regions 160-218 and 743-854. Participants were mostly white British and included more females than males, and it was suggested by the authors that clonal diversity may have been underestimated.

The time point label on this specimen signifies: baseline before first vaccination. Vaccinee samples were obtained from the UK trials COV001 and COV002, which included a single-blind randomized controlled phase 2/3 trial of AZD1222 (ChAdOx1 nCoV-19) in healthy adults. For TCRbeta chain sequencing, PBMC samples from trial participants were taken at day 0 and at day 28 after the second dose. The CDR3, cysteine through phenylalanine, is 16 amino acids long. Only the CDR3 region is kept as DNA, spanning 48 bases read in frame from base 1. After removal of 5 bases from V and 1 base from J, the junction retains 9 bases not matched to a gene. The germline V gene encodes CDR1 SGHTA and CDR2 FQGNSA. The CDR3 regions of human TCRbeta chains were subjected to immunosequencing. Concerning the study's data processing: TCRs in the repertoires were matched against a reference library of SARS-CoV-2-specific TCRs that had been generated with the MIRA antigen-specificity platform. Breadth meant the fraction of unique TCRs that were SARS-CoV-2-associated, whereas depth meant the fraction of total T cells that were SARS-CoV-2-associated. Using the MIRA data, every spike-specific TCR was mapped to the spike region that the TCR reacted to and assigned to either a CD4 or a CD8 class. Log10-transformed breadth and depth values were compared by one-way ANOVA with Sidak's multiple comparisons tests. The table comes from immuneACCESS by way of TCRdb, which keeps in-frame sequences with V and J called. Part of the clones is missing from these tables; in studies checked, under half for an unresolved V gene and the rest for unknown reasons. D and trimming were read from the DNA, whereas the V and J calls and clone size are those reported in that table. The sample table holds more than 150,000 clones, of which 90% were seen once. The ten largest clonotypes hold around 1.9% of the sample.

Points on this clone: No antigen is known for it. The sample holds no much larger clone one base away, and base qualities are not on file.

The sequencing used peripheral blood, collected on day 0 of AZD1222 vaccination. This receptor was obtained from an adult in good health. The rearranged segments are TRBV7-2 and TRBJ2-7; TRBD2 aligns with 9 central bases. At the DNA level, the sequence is TGTGCCAGCAGCCAGAGAAGCGGGGGGTCATCCTACGAGCAGTACTTC. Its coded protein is CASSQRSGGSSYEQYF.